This is a list of T cell receptor beta chains from one sample in a study of cytotoxic CD8 clonotypes in ibrutinib-treated CLL. Assay used: immunoSEQ multiplex PCR; TCRdb lists only in-frame clones, some missing. The data hold some 130,000 clones, with 70% to 90% observed a single time. Material: PBMCs, obtained after 24 months of ibrutinib treatment. Every receptor here comes from a human donor with chronic lymphocytic leukemia. CDR3s include the opening cysteine and the closing phenylalanine or tryptophan. The order of the fields is V gene, J gene, clone size, D gene, CDR3 protein, CDR3 DNA. The D gene is left open where the match is weak. The size field is filled for only some rows; it gives once, few, many or a size class.

V: TRBV19; J: TRBJ2-6; size: NA; D: NA; CDR3: CASSTSPGFSGANVLTF; DNA: TGTGCCAGTAGTACTTCCCCGGGGTTCTCTGGGGCCAACGTCCTGACTTTC
V: TRBV5-1; J: TRBJ1-1; size: NA; D: TRBD1; CDR3: CASSPGQGAVEAFF; DNA: TGCGCCAGCAGCCCCGGACAGGGGGCGGTTGAAGCTTTCTTT
V: TRBV7-2; J: TRBJ1-2; size: NA; D: NA; CDR3: CASSLDIGRGANYGYTF; DNA: TGTGCCAGCAGCTTAGACATTGGGAGGGGAGCTAACTATGGCTACACCTTC
V: TRBV27; J: TRBJ1-5; size: NA; D: TRBD1; CDR3: CASRAGGEVQPQHF; DNA: TGTGCCAGCAGGGCAGGGGGCGAGGTTCAGCCCCAGCATTTT
V: TRBV4-1; J: TRBJ1-2; size: NA; D: TRBD1; CDR3: CASSQDSGQGNYGYTF; DNA: TGCGCCAGCAGCCAAGATTCGGGACAGGGTAACTATGGCTACACCTTC
V: TRBV7-3; J: TRBJ2-1; size: NA; D: TRBD1; CDR3: CASSLTRGQNEQFF; DNA: TGTGCCAGCAGCTTAACCAGGGGGCAGAATGAGCAGTTCTTC
V: TRBV28; J: TRBJ1-5; size: once; D: NA; CDR3: CASSARGEPQHF; DNA: TGTGCCAGCAGCGCGAGGGGTGAGCCCCAGCATTTT
V: TRBV5-1; J: TRBJ2-1; size: NA; D: TRBD2; CDR3: CASSTGTSGAFYNEQFF; DNA: TGCGCCAGCAGCACAGGGACTAGCGGGGCGTTTTACAATGAGCAGTTCTTC
V: TRBV11-2; J: TRBJ2-1; size: NA; D: TRBD2; CDR3: CASSTGLALNEQFF; DNA: TGTGCCAGCAGCACTGGACTAGCTTTAAATGAGCAGTTCTTC
V: TRBV28; J: TRBJ1-4; size: NA; D: NA; CDR3: CASSFSGTRNEKLFF; DNA: TGTGCCAGCAGTTTCTCAGGAACCAGAAATGAAAAACTGTTTTTT
V: TRBV18; J: TRBJ2-1; size: NA; D: NA; CDR3: CASSPIGLSSEEFF; DNA: TGTGCCAGCTCACCGATTGGTCTCTCTAGCGAAGAGTTCTTC
V: TRBV5-1; J: TRBJ2-7; size: NA; D: TRBD2; CDR3: CASSFGGRSSYEQYF; DNA: TGCGCCAGCAGCTTCGGCGGGAGGAGCTCCTACGAGCAGTACTTC
V: TRBV19; J: TRBJ2-1; size: many; D: NA; CDR3: CASSILANEQFF; DNA: TGTGCCAGTAGTATCCTAGCGAATGAGCAGTTCTTC
V: TRBV19; J: TRBJ1-5; size: NA; D: NA; CDR3: CASSDRRNQPQHF; DNA: TGTGCCAGTTCTGACAGAAGAAATCAGCCCCAGCATTTT